This passage covers 26 T cell receptor beta chains from one sample sequenced in a study of shared clonotypes between healthy human individuals. The table came from immunoSEQ multiplex PCR; TCRdb's copy has only in-frame clones and leaves some out. This table has 400,000 to 550,000 clones, roughly 85% appearing once. Source material: PBMCs. These TCRs come from a woman aged 40-49 years in good health. Some clones in this sample may be carry-over from other donors' samples.

This chain connects TRBV2 to TRBJ2-1; D might be TRBD2 (6 bases). The CDR3 runs 15 residues. V lost 4 bases and J lost 6, with 16 bases in between. In germline, CDR1 is SNHLY, CDR2 FYNNEI. The DNA for the CDR3 is TGTGCCAGCAGTGTATCCAGGGCGGGACCCAATGAGCAGTTCTTC. Amino acids: CASSVSRAGPNEQFF.

The V and J genes are TRBV20-1 and TRBJ2-7; 9 nucleotides align to TRBD2. Germline V gene lookup returns CDR1 DFQATT and CDR2 SNEGSKA (reference sequence). V gave up 6 bases and J gave up 6 bases; unmatched junction bases: 3. The CDR3 length is 11 residues. CDR3 sequence reads: CSAEAGGEQYF. In nucleotides, the CDR3 is TGCAGTGCCGAAGCGGGAGGCGAGCAGTACTTC.

The chain is built from TRBV30 and TRBJ2-5, with a weak D call TRBD2 (6 bases). CDR3 length: 11 residues. CDR1 is GTSNPN and CDR2 is SVGIG in the germline V gene (reference sequence). V lost 5 bases, J lost 6 bases, and 10 bases lay in between. DNA for the CDR3: TGTGCCTGGGGGGGAGGAAAGACCCAGTACTTC. Encoded protein: CAWGGGKTQYF.

The chain joins TRBV5-6 to TRBJ1-2; unclear D gene. This CDR3 is 12 amino acids long. Germline V gene lookup returns CDR1 SGHDT and CDR2 YYEEEE. With 4 bases removed from V and 1 base from J, the gap between germline ends came to 5 bases. The CDR3 DNA is TGTGCCAGCAGCGCACTTAACTATGGCTACACCTTC. This codes for CASSALNYGYTF.

A word on this clone: Other DNA sequences within the sample encode an identical CDR3. The CDR3 nucleotides read TGCAGCGTTGGTCACCCGGGACAGGACTATGGCTACACCTTC. This gives the protein CSVGHPGQDYGYTF. The V gene is TRBV29-1, the J gene TRBJ1-2, with 8 bases aligning to TRBD1. Germline V lookup: CDR1 SQVTM, CDR2 ANQGSEA. Losses at the gene ends were 4 bases for V and 3 bases for J; bases not matched to a gene: 7. The CDR3 length is 14 residues.

The chain couples TRBV7-2 to TRBJ2-3; 7 bases agree with TRBD2. Germline V gene data show CDR1 as SGHTA and CDR2 as FQGNSA. The CDR3 contains 14 residues. V was pared by 4 bases and J by 2 bases, with 3 bases of the junction left unmatched. For the CDR3, the DNA is TGTGCCAGCAGCTCTAGCGGCTCCACAGATACGCAGTATTTT. It is translated as CASSSSGSTDTQYF.

A note on this clone: A read error is likely, as this CDR3 ends without the conserved phenylalanine or tryptophan. V and J are TRBV7-9 and TRBJ1-2; D remains ambiguous. Germline V gene data show CDR1 as SEHNR and CDR2 as FQNEAQ (reference sequence). Trimming took off 5 bases at V and 5 bases at J, with 12 bases between the two ends. This CDR3 has 13 amino acids. CDR3 loop: CASSPTPGYGYTL. The CDR3, as DNA: TGTGCCAGCAGCCCAACTCCGGGGTATGGCTACACCCTC.

The V call is TRBV5-6, the J call TRBJ2-7; 9 bases match TRBD2. The germline CDR1 and CDR2 sequences are SGHDT and YYEEEE. Losses at the gene ends were 0 bases for V and 3 bases for J; bases not matched to a gene: 7. The CDR3 spans 16 residues. CDR3 nucleotide sequence: TGTGCCAGCAGCTTGGGGGGTAGCGGGAGACACTACGAGCAGTACTTC. Protein product: CASSLGGSGRHYEQYF.

The chain couples TRBV7-3 to TRBJ2-2; the match to TRBD2 covers 10 bases. This CDR3 region has 16 residues. Germline V CDR1 and CDR2: SGHTA, FQGTGA. Losses at the gene ends were 2 bases for V and 4 bases for J; bases not matched to a gene: 4. CDR3 in DNA: TGTGCCAGCAGCTTAGAACTAGCGGGGAGCACCGGGGAGCTGTTTTTT. Its protein product is CASSLELAGSTGELFF.

The V call is TRBV6-6, the J call TRBJ1-4, with D unresolved. Germline V gene lookup returns CDR1 MNHNY and CDR2 SVGAGI (reference sequence). V lost 2 bases and J lost 0, with 7 bases in between. The CDR3 has 15 residues. CDR3 in amino acids: CASSYGSATNEKLFF. The CDR3 DNA sequence: TGTGCCAGCAGTTACGGCTCAGCAACTAATGAAAAACTGTTTTTT.

This clone was recorded only once. The chain couples TRBV11-2 to TRBJ2-7; 12 nucleotides align to TRBD2. This CDR3 has 13 amino acids. The V segment lost 6 bases and the J segment 3 bases; nucleotides outside the gene matches: 0. Germline V CDR1 and CDR2: SGHAT, FQNNGV. CDR3 bases: TGTGCCAGCAGGACTAGCGGGAGCTACGAGCAGTACTTC. Protein sequence: CASRTSGSYEQYF.

The chain uses TRBV27 and TRBJ2-7; D gene ambiguous. Germline loops: CDR1 MNHEY, CDR2 SMNVEV (reference sequence). V shed 3 bases and J shed 2 bases, with 11 bases lying between them. The CDR3 loop spans 14 amino acids. In DNA form, the CDR3 reads TGTGCCAGCAGTTTCCGTGACTTAACCTACGAGCAGTACTTC. Its protein product is CASSFRDLTYEQYF.

This clone was seen once. This chain connects TRBV7-9 to TRBJ2-7, with 9 bases fitting TRBD1. CDR1 is SEHNR, CDR2 FQNEAQ, per germline (reference sequence). V shed 0 bases and J 5 bases; nucleotides not matched to a gene: 8. The CDR3 is 16 amino acids. CDR3 loop: CASSLAPGQGSHEQYF. The CDR3 nucleotides are TGTGCCAGCAGCTTAGCTCCCGGACAGGGGAGCCACGAGCAGTACTTC.

CDR3 protein: CASSVGPLAGEETQYF. In DNA form, the CDR3 reads TGTGCCAGCAGCGTAGGCCCCCTGGCAGGGGAAGAGACCCAGTACTTC. This chain uses TRBV9 with TRBJ2-5, with D maybe TRBD1 (6 bases). The CDR3 extends over 16 amino acids. The ends were cut back, 0 bases at V and 3 bases at J, with 15 bases in the middle. Germline V CDR1 and CDR2: SGDLS, YYNGEE.

The rearrangement links TRBV5-1 to TRBJ2-3, with 10 nucleotides matching TRBD2. Unmatched junction bases numbered 5, after V lost 2 bases and J lost 2 bases. The CDR3 runs to 16 residues. Germline V gene lookup returns CDR1 SGHRS and CDR2 YFSETQ. CDR3 bases: TGCGCCAGCAGCTTTGCTAGCGGGAGTCCCACAGATACGCAGTATTTT. Translated: CASSFASGSPTDTQYF. Full variable domain (remainder filled in from reference TRBV5-1 and TRBJ2-3): KAGVTQTPRYLIKTRGQQVTLSCSPISGHRSVSWYQQTPGQGLQFLFEYFSETQRNKGNFPGRFSGRQFSNSRSEMNVSTLELGDSALYLCASSFASGSPTDTQYFGPGTRLTVL.

This clone appeared a few times. V gene TRBV27 combines with J gene TRBJ1-2; D gene unclear. V dropped 1 base and J dropped 0 bases, with 9 bases sitting between them. CDR1 and CDR2 from the germline V gene are MNHEY and SMNVEV (reference sequence). The CDR3 is 15 amino acids. The DNA for the CDR3 is TGTGCCAGCAGTTTATACGGCAGAGCTAACTATGGCTACACCTTC. It yields the protein CASSLYGRANYGYTF.

This clone was counted only a few times. This chain connects TRBV28 to TRBJ1-6; TRBD1 might be the D (6 bases). Germline CDR1 MDHEN, CDR2 SYDVKM. The V end was cut by 4 bases, the J end by 6 bases, with 10 bases between. This CDR3 contains 14 residues. CDR3 in amino acids: CASSSGDINSPLHF. The DNA of the CDR3 is TGTGCCAGCAGTTCAGGGGATATTAATTCACCCCTCCACTTT.

This chain joins TRBV6-1 and TRBJ1-1; D is possibly TRBD1 (5 bases). Germline V gives CDR1 MNHNS, CDR2 SASEGT. The V and J ends lost 5 bases and 4 bases respectively, with 17 bases between them. The CDR3 is 15 amino acids. The CDR3: CASSPDESGGTEAFF. In DNA, the CDR3 is TGTGCCAGCAGTCCGGACGAAAGCGGGGGCACTGAAGCTTTCTTT.

Note on this clone: Sequence at one end of the junction differs from germline and may be a read error. This sample includes further DNA sequences coding for the same CDR3. The chain is built from TRBV7-9 and TRBJ2-7; 9 bases align to TRBD1. Looked up from germline, CDR1 is SEHNR and CDR2 is FQNEAQ (reference sequence). The CDR3 contains 15 residues. CDR3 in DNA: TGCGCCAGCAGCTTCGGTAGACAGGGGGCCTACGAGCAGTACTTC. The encoded protein is CASSFGRQGAYEQYF. Variable domain in full (rest from reference TRBV7-9 and TRBJ2-7): DTGVSQNPRHKITKRGQNVTFRCDPISEHNRLYWYRQTLGQGPEFLTYFQNEAQLEKSRLLSDRFSAERPKGSFSTLEIQRTEQGDSAMYLCASSFGRQGAYEQYFGPGTRLTVT.

The chain combines TRBV27 with TRBJ1-6; D is undetermined. V dropped 5 bases and J dropped 0 bases, with 14 bases sitting between them. The germline gives CDR1 MNHEY, CDR2 SMNVEV (reference sequence). The CDR3 sequence is 17 residues long. The CDR3 DNA is TGTGCCAGCAGTCCGCGGCCTATGAGCTCCTATAATTCACCCCTCCACTTT. The encoded protein is CASSPRPMSSYNSPLHF.

The V call is TRBV7-9, the J call TRBJ1-1, with TRBD1 matching over 8 bases. V lost 4 bases to trimming and J lost 5 bases; unmatched junction nucleotides: 6. Germline V lookup: CDR1 SEHNR, CDR2 FQNEAQ (reference sequence). The CDR3 covers 14 residues. CDR3 nucleotide sequence: TGTGCCAGCAGCTCGGGACAGGCGGGGACTGAAGCTTTCTTT. Encoded protein: CASSSGQAGTEAFF.

The rearrangement links TRBV5-6 to TRBJ2-1; D remains ambiguous. Trimming left V 1 base short and J 7 bases short, with 9 bases between. This CDR3 region has 13 residues. CDR1 is SGHDT and CDR2 is YYEEEE in the germline V gene. CDR3 region: CASSLSYWNEQFF. The CDR3 region has the DNA TGTGCCAGCAGCTTGAGTTACTGGAATGAGCAGTTCTTC.

This clone has a handful of counts. This sequence joins TRBV5-1 and TRBJ2-1, with D uncertain. Germline lookup yields CDR1 SGHRS and CDR2 YFSETQ. V was shortened by 4 bases and J by 3 bases, with 5 bases between the two germline ends. This CDR3 contains 12 residues. In DNA form, the CDR3 reads TGCGCCAGCAGCGTGAACTACAATGAGCAGTTCTTC. It codes for CASSVNYNEQFF.

The chain employs TRBV4-3 and TRBJ1-1; weak D call: TRBD1 (5 bases). Germline-derived CDR1 and CDR2 are LGHNA and YSLEER. The V end lost 6 bases, the J end lost 4 bases, and 15 bases lay between the germline ends. The CDR3 sequence is 14 residues long. The CDR3 nucleotides are TGCGCCAGCAGTCCAGGGATTATGGGCACTGAAGCTTTCTTT. Protein: CASSPGIMGTEAFF.

The chain employs TRBV2 and TRBJ1-2; 8 nucleotides align to TRBD1. From germline, CDR1 is SNHLY and CDR2 FYNNEI. This CDR3 has 12 amino acids. The CDR3 is CDLIGTGDGYTF. The CDR3 DNA follows: TGTGACTTGATAGGGACAGGAGACGGCTACACCTTC.

The sample holds one count of this clone. The gene calls are TRBV15 and TRBJ2-1; tentatively, D is TRBD1 (6 bases). V lost 8 bases and J lost 5, with 19 bases in between. The CDR3 length is 15 residues. Germline V gene lookup returns CDR1 LNHNV and CDR2 YYDKDF (reference sequence). Here the CDR3 reads CATSTFQGPHNEQFF. Here the CDR3 DNA reads TGTGCCACCTCTACCTTTCAGGGGCCCCACAATGAGCAGTTCTTC.